These T cell receptor beta chains were read from a single sample in a study of identical twins. In TCRdb, the 5' RACE reads were re-called with MiXCR into one record per CDR3 protein. The sample includes 1.5 million to 2 million distinct CDR3 sequences, under 35% of them seen just once. Sequencing was carried out using cord blood. All receptors come from a newborn girl in good health. Both conserved end residues are part of each CDR3. The D gene is left open where the match is weak. Where a row states a size, it is once, few, many or the class of an expanded clone; other rows omit it.

v_gene: TRBV19; d_gene: TRBD1; j_gene: TRBJ2-7; abundance: -; CDR3nt: TGTGCCAGTAAGGGGACAGGCGTTTCCTACGAGCAGTACTTC; CDR3aa: CASKGTGVSYEQYF
v_gene: TRBV3-1; d_gene: -; j_gene: TRBJ2-5; abundance: few; CDR3nt: TGTGCCAGCAGCCAACGTCGTCTTCTCACAGGGTCCCAGTACTTC; CDR3aa: CASSQRRLLTGSQYF
v_gene: TRBV20-1; d_gene: -; j_gene: TRBJ2-1; abundance: few; CDR3nt: TGCAGTGCTAGAGGGCTGGCGTTCCAACGGGTTGAGCAGTTCTTC; CDR3aa: CSARGLAFQRVEQFF
v_gene: TRBV5-1; d_gene: -; j_gene: TRBJ1-4; abundance: many; CDR3nt: TGCGCCAGCGGCCAGACAAGCACGAATGAAAAACTGTTTTTT; CDR3aa: CASGQTSTNEKLFF
v_gene: TRBV2; d_gene: -; j_gene: TRBJ2-4; abundance: many; CDR3nt: TGTGCCAGCAGTGAAGCGCAGCAGGTCCTGCACATTCAGTACTTC; CDR3aa: CASSEAQQVLHIQYF
v_gene: TRBV7-2; d_gene: -; j_gene: TRBJ2-4; abundance: few; CDR3nt: TGTGCCAGCAGCACCTTGGGGCGGCTAGCCAAAAACATTCAGTACTTC; CDR3aa: CASSTLGRLAKNIQYF
v_gene: TRBV20-1; d_gene: -; j_gene: TRBJ1-2; abundance: -; CDR3nt: TGCAGTGCTCGGACAGACGTTAACTATGGCTACACCTTC; CDR3aa: CSARTDVNYGYTF
v_gene: TRBV7-2; d_gene: -; j_gene: TRBJ2-1; abundance: many; CDR3nt: TGTGCCAGCAGCTTAGTTTTCGCTGCTGAGCAGTTCTTC; CDR3aa: CASSLVFAAEQFF
v_gene: TRBV28; d_gene: -; j_gene: TRBJ2-3; abundance: -; CDR3nt: TGTGCCAGCGCTATAACAGGCACAGATACGCAGTATTTT; CDR3aa: CASAITGTDTQYF
v_gene: TRBV4-1; d_gene: -; j_gene: TRBJ2-3; abundance: -; CDR3nt: TGCGCCAGCGGCCCGTTATCCGCGGGCGTTAGCACAGATACGCAGTATTTT; CDR3aa: CASGPLSAGVSTDTQYF
v_gene: TRBV9; d_gene: -; j_gene: TRBJ1-2; abundance: -; CDR3nt: TGTGCCAGCAGCGTAGCCTTTAGGGGCTCCGGCTACACCTTC; CDR3aa: CASSVAFRGSGYTF
v_gene: TRBV29-1; d_gene: TRBD1; j_gene: TRBJ1-2; abundance: few; CDR3nt: TGCAGCGTTGATCGGGACAGGGGTGGCTACACCTTC; CDR3aa: CSVDRDRGGYTF
v_gene: TRBV19; d_gene: TRBD1; j_gene: TRBJ1-2; abundance: few; CDR3nt: TGTGCCAGTACGGACAGGGCCTATGGCTACACCTTC; CDR3aa: CASTDRAYGYTF
v_gene: TRBV7-8; d_gene: TRBD2; j_gene: TRBJ2-1; abundance: few; CDR3nt: TGTGCCAGCAGCTTATTTCTCAGCGGGAGGAACAATGAGCAGTTCTTC; CDR3aa: CASSLFLSGRNNEQFF
v_gene: TRBV4-2; d_gene: -; j_gene: TRBJ2-5; abundance: -; CDR3nt: TGTGCCAGCAGCCTCACGACTAAGCGGCATATCGGGACCCAGTACTTC; CDR3aa: CASSLTTKRHIGTQYF
v_gene: TRBV7-7; d_gene: -; j_gene: TRBJ1-2; abundance: -; CDR3nt: TGTGCTAGCAGCCCAAGTGGTGCAGGGACCTATGGCTACACCTTC; CDR3aa: CASSPSGAGTYGYTF
v_gene: TRBV4-1; d_gene: -; j_gene: TRBJ1-1; abundance: -; CDR3nt: TGCGCCAGCAGCCAACCCCTCGGGCCGGTGAACACTGAAGCTTTCTTT; CDR3aa: CASSQPLGPVNTEAFF
v_gene: TRBV10-3; d_gene: TRBD2; j_gene: TRBJ2-7; abundance: -; CDR3nt: TGTGCCATCAGTGCATTAGCGGGAGGCTACGAGCAGTACTTC; CDR3aa: CAISALAGGYEQYF
v_gene: TRBV20-1; d_gene: -; j_gene: TRBJ2-5; abundance: -; CDR3nt: TGCAGTGCTAGTAGCGGTTCAATGGGGGAGACCCAGTACTTC; CDR3aa: CSASSGSMGETQYF
v_gene: TRBV27; d_gene: -; j_gene: TRBJ1-6; abundance: few; CDR3nt: TGTGCCAGCAGTTTACGGCCAGGGGTTAATTCACCCCTCCACTTT; CDR3aa: CASSLRPGVNSPLHF
v_gene: TRBV15; d_gene: -; j_gene: TRBJ1-2; abundance: -; CDR3nt: TGTGCCACCAGCAGAGAACGAGAGATTAACTATGGCTACACCTTC; CDR3aa: CATSREREINYGYTF
v_gene: TRBV27; d_gene: -; j_gene: TRBJ2-7; abundance: -; CDR3nt: TGTGCCAGCAGGCCGGCAGGTCCCTACGAGCAGTACTTC; CDR3aa: CASRPAGPYEQYF
v_gene: TRBV4-2; d_gene: TRBD2; j_gene: TRBJ2-2; abundance: -; CDR3nt: TGTGCCAGCAGCCAAGTGGGGGGACTAGCCCCCACCGGGGAGCTGTTTTTT; CDR3aa: CASSQVGGLAPTGELFF
v_gene: TRBV25-1; d_gene: -; j_gene: TRBJ2-5; abundance: -; CDR3nt: TGTGCCAGCAGTGACCTGGGGTTTCAAGAGACCCAGTACTTC; CDR3aa: CASSDLGFQETQYF
v_gene: TRBV5-1; d_gene: TRBD2; j_gene: TRBJ2-7; abundance: few; CDR3nt: TGCGCCAGCAGCGGCGAGCGGGAGGGGTACGAGCAGTACTTC; CDR3aa: CASSGEREGYEQYF
v_gene: TRBV2; d_gene: TRBD1; j_gene: TRBJ1-2; abundance: -; CDR3nt: TGTGCCAGCAGTAGGGGGCCCTCCCTCTATGGCTACACCTTC; CDR3aa: CASSRGPSLYGYTF
v_gene: TRBV2; d_gene: TRBD1; j_gene: TRBJ1-2; abundance: -; CDR3nt: TGTGCCAGCAGTGACGCGGGACAGGGGGGCTACACCTTC; CDR3aa: CASSDAGQGGYTF
v_gene: TRBV6-5; d_gene: TRBD1; j_gene: TRBJ1-5; abundance: -; CDR3nt: TGTGCCAGCAGTTACCTACAGGGGACTCAGCCCCAGCATTTT; CDR3aa: CASSYLQGTQPQHF
v_gene: TRBV10-3; d_gene: -; j_gene: TRBJ1-2; abundance: many; CDR3nt: TGTGCCATCAGTCCAGGAACGTATGGCTACACCTTC; CDR3aa: CAISPGTYGYTF
v_gene: TRBV5-1; d_gene: TRBD2; j_gene: TRBJ2-3; abundance: -; CDR3nt: TGCGCCAGCAGCCCGGGACTAGCGGGAGCATATACGCAGTATTTT; CDR3aa: CASSPGLAGAYTQYF
v_gene: TRBV10-1; d_gene: TRBD2; j_gene: TRBJ2-7; abundance: few; CDR3nt: TGCGCCAGCAGTGCAGGGTCTAGCGGTACCTACGAGCAGTACTTC; CDR3aa: CASSAGSSGTYEQYF
v_gene: TRBV20-1; d_gene: TRBD2; j_gene: TRBJ2-7; abundance: -; CDR3nt: TGCAGTGTTAGGAACCGGACTAGCGGGAGGTTATACGAGCAGTACTTC; CDR3aa: CSVRNRTSGRLYEQYF
v_gene: TRBV21-1; d_gene: -; j_gene: TRBJ2-7; abundance: few; CDR3nt: TGTGCCAGCAGCAAAAATGCCCCGGGACAGAGAGCCTACGAGCAGTACTTC; CDR3aa: CASSKNAPGQRAYEQYF
v_gene: TRBV10-3; d_gene: TRBD2; j_gene: TRBJ2-2; abundance: -; CDR3nt: TGTGCCATCAGGAGCGGAGCGGGAGTGGGAAACACCGGGGAGCTGTTTTTT; CDR3aa: CAIRSGAGVGNTGELFF